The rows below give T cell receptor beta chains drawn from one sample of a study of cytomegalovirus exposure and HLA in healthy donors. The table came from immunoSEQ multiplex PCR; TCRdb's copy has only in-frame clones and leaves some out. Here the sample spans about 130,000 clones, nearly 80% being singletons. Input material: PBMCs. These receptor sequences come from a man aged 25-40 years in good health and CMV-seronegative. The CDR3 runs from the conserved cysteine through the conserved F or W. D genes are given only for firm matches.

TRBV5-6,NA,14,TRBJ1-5,TGTGCCAGCAGCTCGTGGACAGGCAATCAGCCCCAGCATTTT,CASSSWTGNQPQHF
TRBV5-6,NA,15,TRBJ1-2,TGTGCCAGCAGCTTGGTTGGGAGTTTAGAGTATGGCTACACCTTC,CASSLVGSLEYGYTF
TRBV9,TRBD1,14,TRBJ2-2,TGTGCCAGCAGCCCACAGGGGACGGCCGGGGAGCTGTTTTTT,CASSPQGTAGELFF
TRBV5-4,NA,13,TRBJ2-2,TGTGCCAGCAGGCGTCAGGGATCTGGGGAGCTGTTTTTT,CASRRQGSGELFF
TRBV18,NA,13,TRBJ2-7,TGTGCCAGCTCACCAGAGGACGGGGTAGTGCAGTACTTC,CASSPEDGVVQYF
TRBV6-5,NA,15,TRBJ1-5,TGTGCCAGCAGAGATCGCACAGGGTCGATTCAGCCCCAGCATTTT,CASRDRTGSIQPQHF
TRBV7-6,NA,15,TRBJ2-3,TGTGCCAGCACCCCTGGCGGGGCGAACACAGATACGCAGTATTTT,CASTPGGANTDTQYF
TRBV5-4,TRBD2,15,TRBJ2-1,TGTGCCAGCAGCTTGGGGCTAGCGGGAAACAATGAGCAGTTCTTC,CASSLGLAGNNEQFF
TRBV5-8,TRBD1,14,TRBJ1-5,TGTGCCAGCAGCCGCGGGACAGGGAATCAGCCCCAGCATTTT,CASSRGTGNQPQHF
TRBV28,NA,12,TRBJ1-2,TGTGCCAGCAGTCGGCCCCCGGAGGGCTACACCTTC,CASSRPPEGYTF
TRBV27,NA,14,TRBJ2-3,TGTGCCAGCAGTTTGGGGATGGGGGGAGATACGCAGTATTTT,CASSLGMGGDTQYF
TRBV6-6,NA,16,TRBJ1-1,TGTGCCAGCAGTTACGTTTCCGGCCACGGGGACACTGAAGCTTTCTTT,CASSYVSGHGDTEAFF
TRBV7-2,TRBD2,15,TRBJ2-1,TGTGCCAGCAGCTTACGCGGGAGTATAAACAATGAGCAGTTCTTC,CASSLRGSINNEQFF
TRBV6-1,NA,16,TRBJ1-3,TGTGCCAGCAGTGAAGCTTTAGTGAGGGCTGGAAACACCATATATTTT,CASSEALVRAGNTIYF
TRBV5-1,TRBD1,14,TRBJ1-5,TGCGCCAGCAGCCAAGGGACAGCTAATCAGCCCCAGCATTTT,CASSQGTANQPQHF